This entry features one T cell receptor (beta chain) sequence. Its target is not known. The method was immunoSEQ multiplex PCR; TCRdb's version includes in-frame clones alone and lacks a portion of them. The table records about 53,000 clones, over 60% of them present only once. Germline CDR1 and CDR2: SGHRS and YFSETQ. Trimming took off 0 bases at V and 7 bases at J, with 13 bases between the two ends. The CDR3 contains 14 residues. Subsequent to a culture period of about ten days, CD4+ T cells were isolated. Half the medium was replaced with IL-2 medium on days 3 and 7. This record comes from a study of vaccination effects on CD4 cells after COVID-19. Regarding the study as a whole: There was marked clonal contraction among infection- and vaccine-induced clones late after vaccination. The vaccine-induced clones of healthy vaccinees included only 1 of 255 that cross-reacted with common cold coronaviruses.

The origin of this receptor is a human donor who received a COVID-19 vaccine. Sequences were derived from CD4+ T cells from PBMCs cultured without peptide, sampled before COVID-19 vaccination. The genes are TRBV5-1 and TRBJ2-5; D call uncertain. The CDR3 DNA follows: TGCGCCAGCAGCTTGGGTGGGCTGGAAGCGACCCAGTACTTC. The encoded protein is CASSLGGLEATQYF.